The rows below give T cell receptor beta chains drawn from one sample of a study of T-cell memory formation after mild COVID-19. TCRdb called the 5' RACE reads again in MiXCR, with one record for every CDR3 protein. The data contain hundreds of thousands of distinct CDR3 sequences, approximately 16% of them singletons. The sample taken for sequencing was PBMCs or a T cell subset sorted from them (not recorded which). All receptors come from a man between 18 and 35 years old who had mild COVID-19 (a few samples of this study predate the infection). Cell type and time point are not known. Each CDR3 is given with its conserved first and last residue. The order of the fields is clone size, J gene, V gene, D gene, CDR3 protein, CDR3 DNA. The D gene is left open where the match is weak. The size entry is marked missing in some rows and otherwise reads once, few, many or a size class.

size: few
J: TRBJ2-1
V: TRBV11-2
D: TRBD2
CDR3: CASRPATSGQFF
DNA: TGTGCCAGCAGGCCTGCGACTAGCGGACAGTTCTTC

size: once
J: TRBJ2-3
V: TRBV5-1
D: .
CDR3: CASSNLGGGSADTQYF
DNA: TGCGCCAGCAGCAACCTCGGAGGGGGGTCCGCAGATACGCAGTATTTT

size: few
J: TRBJ2-1
V: TRBV12-3/TRBV12-4
D: .
CDR3: CASSLGFSGEQFF
DNA: TGTGCCAGCAGTTTGGGATTCTCGGGTGAGCAGTTCTTC

size: few
J: TRBJ1-1
V: TRBV5-1
D: .
CDR3: CASSLAGDEMNTEAFF
DNA: TGCGCCAGCAGCTTGGCAGGGGACGAGATGAACACTGAAGCTTTCTTT

size: .
J: TRBJ2-2
V: TRBV11-2
D: TRBD2
CDR3: CASSLAGGPYGELFF
DNA: TGTGCCAGCAGCTTAGCGGGGGGGCCTTACGGGGAGCTGTTTTTT

size: few
J: TRBJ2-1
V: TRBV20-1
D: TRBD2
CDR3: CSADGSGAGGNEQFF
DNA: TGCAGTGCTGACGGCTCGGGAGCGGGGGGCAATGAGCAGTTCTTC

size: few
J: TRBJ2-7
V: TRBV20-1
D: .
CDR3: CSARGWGGHTYEQYF
DNA: TGCAGTGCTAGAGGTTGGGGGGGGCATACCTACGAGCAGTACTTC

size: few
J: TRBJ2-5
V: TRBV5-1
D: TRBD2
CDR3: CASSGTSGGYRETQYF
DNA: TGCGCCAGCAGCGGGACTAGCGGGGGATATCGAGAGACCCAGTACTTC

size: .
J: TRBJ1-1
V: TRBV5-4
D: TRBD1
CDR3: CASSPRQGFAEAFF
DNA: TGTGCCAGCAGCCCTCGACAGGGATTCGCTGAAGCTTTCTTT

size: few
J: TRBJ1-1
V: TRBV4-3
D: .
CDR3: CASSHDKNTEAFF
DNA: TGCGCCAGCAGCCACGACAAGAACACTGAAGCTTTCTTT

size: .
J: TRBJ2-3
V: TRBV9
D: .
CDR3: CASSKIPTGTDTQYF
DNA: TGTGCCAGCAGCAAAATCCCTACAGGCACAGATACGCAGTATTTT

size: .
J: TRBJ1-4
V: TRBV19
D: .
CDR3: CASQRHSTNEKLFF
DNA: TGTGCCAGTCAGCGACATTCAACTAATGAAAAACTGTTTTTT

size: .
J: TRBJ2-2
V: TRBV9
D: TRBD1
CDR3: CASSVGRTGRNTGELFF
DNA: TGTGCCAGCAGCGTAGGGAGGACAGGGAGGAACACCGGGGAGCTGTTTTTT

size: .
J: TRBJ2-3
V: TRBV10-3
D: .
CDR3: CAISPRDGRDTQYF
DNA: TGTGCCATCAGCCCCAGGGATGGCAGAGATACGCAGTATTTT

size: .
J: TRBJ2-1
V: TRBV20-1
D: TRBD2
CDR3: CSARDPIAGGPDEQFF
DNA: TGCAGTGCTAGAGATCCGATAGCGGGGGGGCCGGATGAGCAGTTCTTC

size: .
J: TRBJ2-5
V: TRBV20-1
D: .
CDR3: CSARLPGLYEDQETQYF
DNA: TGCAGTGCTAGGCTCCCGGGACTTTACGAAGATCAAGAGACCCAGTACTTC

size: few
J: TRBJ1-1
V: TRBV12-3/TRBV12-4
D: TRBD1
CDR3: CASSPIGQGNTEAFF
DNA: TGTGCCAGCAGTCCAATCGGACAGGGGAACACTGAAGCTTTCTTT

size: .
J: TRBJ2-1
V: TRBV20-1
D: .
CDR3: CSAIRTLAYNEQFF
DNA: TGCAGTGCTATTCGGACATTGGCCTACAATGAGCAGTTCTTC

size: few
J: TRBJ2-1
V: TRBV27
D: TRBD2
CDR3: CASSFSGGAGDEQFF
DNA: TGTGCCAGCAGTTTTAGCGGGGGGGCCGGAGACGAGCAGTTCTTC

size: many
J: TRBJ2-1
V: TRBV29-1
D: .
CDR3: CSVSGVNEQFF
DNA: TGCAGCGTTTCCGGGGTCAATGAGCAGTTCTTC

size: .
J: TRBJ1-1
V: TRBV7-2
D: .
CDR3: CASIATAYTEAFF
DNA: TGTGCCAGCATCGCGACAGCCTACACTGAAGCTTTCTTT

size: few
J: TRBJ2-1
V: TRBV20-1
D: TRBD1
CDR3: CSARSWDRSAEQFF
DNA: TGCAGTGCTAGAAGTTGGGACAGGAGCGCTGAGCAGTTCTTC

size: once
J: TRBJ2-5
V: TRBV3-1
D: .
CDR3: CASSPLVRETQYF
DNA: TGTGCCAGCAGCCCACTAGTTAGAGAGACCCAGTACTTC

size: few
J: TRBJ1-5
V: TRBV6-6
D: .
CDR3: CASSYSTGGNQPQHF
DNA: TGTGCCAGCAGTTACTCGACAGGTGGCAATCAGCCCCAGCATTTT

size: .
J: TRBJ1-2
V: TRBV6-5
D: .
CDR3: CASSYHRGVNYGYTF
DNA: TGTGCCAGCAGTTACCATAGGGGGGTTAACTATGGCTACACCTTC

size: .
J: TRBJ2-3
V: TRBV3-1
D: .
CDR3: CASSQRPALSFTDTQYF
DNA: TGTGCCAGCAGCCAGCGTCCAGCGCTCAGCTTCACAGATACGCAGTATTTT

size: .
J: TRBJ2-1
V: TRBV9
D: .
CDR3: CASSVGPWAGRYSYNEQFF
DNA: TGTGCCAGCAGCGTAGGTCCCTGGGCGGGGCGCTACTCCTACAATGAGCAGTTCTTC

size: few
J: TRBJ2-3
V: TRBV5-1
D: .
CDR3: CASSYLDTPRGDTQYF
DNA: TGCGCCAGCAGCTACCTGGACACGCCCCGGGGAGATACGCAGTATTTT

size: .
J: TRBJ1-5
V: TRBV5-8
D: .
CDR3: CASSLSYTKQPQHF
DNA: TGTGCCAGCAGCTTGAGTTATACGAAACAGCCCCAGCATTTT

size: .
J: TRBJ1-2
V: TRBV3-1
D: .
CDR3: CASSQGGQGNGYTF
DNA: TGTGCCAGCAGCCAAGGCGGTCAGGGAAATGGCTACACCTTC

size: few
J: TRBJ2-6
V: TRBV4-1
D: .
CDR3: CASSPGAARRANVLTF
DNA: TGCGCCAGCAGCCCCGGGGCAGCTCGACGGGCCAACGTCCTGACTTTC

size: many
J: TRBJ2-5
V: TRBV20-1
D: .
CDR3: CSARQGETQYF
DNA: TGCAGTGCTAGACAGGGAGAGACCCAGTACTTC

size: .
J: TRBJ2-2
V: TRBV24-1
D: TRBD1
CDR3: CATSESVGQGSNTGELFF
DNA: TGTGCCACCAGTGAGTCGGTTGGACAGGGGTCGAACACCGGGGAGCTGTTTTTT

size: many
J: TRBJ1-5
V: TRBV2
D: .
CDR3: CASSKSTVSNQPQHF
DNA: TGTGCCAGCAGTAAGAGTACGGTTAGCAATCAGCCCCAGCATTTT

size: few
J: TRBJ1-4
V: TRBV27
D: .
CDR3: CASSSLGEGEEKLFF
DNA: TGTGCCAGCAGTTCCCTCGGAGAGGGAGAGGAAAAACTGTTTTTT

size: many
J: TRBJ2-3
V: TRBV12-3/TRBV12-4
D: TRBD2
CDR3: CASSSSSGGPDTQYF
DNA: TGTGCCAGCAGTTCTTCTAGCGGGGGGCCAGATACGCAGTATTTT

size: few
J: TRBJ2-5
V: TRBV7-3
D: .
CDR3: CAIALRGGGQETQYF
DNA: TGTGCCATAGCATTGAGAGGAGGCGGGCAAGAGACCCAGTACTTC

size: .
J: TRBJ1-2
V: TRBV18
D: .
CDR3: CASSVMDGMDGYTF
DNA: TGTGCCAGCTCAGTTATGGATGGGATGGATGGCTACACCTTC

size: .
J: TRBJ2-2
V: TRBV12-3/TRBV12-4
D: TRBD1
CDR3: CASSQRTGAGELFF
DNA: TGTGCCAGCAGCCAACGGACAGGGGCCGGGGAGCTGTTTTTT

size: .
J: TRBJ1-5
V: TRBV4-2
D: .
CDR3: CASSQEGMGNQPQHF
DNA: TGTGCCAGCAGCCAGGAGGGGATGGGCAATCAGCCCCAGCATTTT

size: .
J: TRBJ1-1
V: TRBV30
D: .
CDR3: CAWSKQDEAFF
DNA: TGTGCCTGGAGTAAGCAAGATGAAGCTTTCTTT

size: .
J: TRBJ2-3
V: TRBV7-2
D: .
CDR3: CASSLNRGPDTQYF
DNA: TGTGCCAGCAGCTTAAACCGGGGGCCGGATACGCAGTATTTT

size: .
J: TRBJ1-1
V: TRBV4-2
D: .
CDR3: CASSRERTLNTEAFF
DNA: TGTGCCAGCAGCAGGGAAAGGACATTGAACACTGAAGCTTTCTTT

size: .
J: TRBJ2-5
V: TRBV5-1
D: .
CDR3: CATARAVQETQYF
DNA: TGCGCCACCGCCCGGGCAGTCCAAGAGACCCAGTACTTC

size: .
J: TRBJ2-2
V: TRBV24-1
D: TRBD1
CDR3: CATSHGQGDTGELFF
DNA: TGTGCCACCAGCCATGGACAGGGGGACACCGGGGAGCTGTTTTTT

size: once
J: TRBJ1-2
V: TRBV4-3
D: .
CDR3: CASSQDRGGNYGYTF
DNA: TGCGCCAGCAGCCAAGATAGGGGGGGTAACTATGGCTACACCTTC

size: .
J: TRBJ1-1
V: TRBV6-5
D: TRBD1
CDR3: CASTTGGNTEAFF
DNA: TGTGCCAGCACGACAGGGGGGAACACTGAAGCTTTCTTT

size: many
J: TRBJ2-1
V: TRBV27
D: TRBD2
CDR3: CASSFASGGWNEQFF
DNA: TGTGCCAGCAGTTTCGCTAGCGGGGGTTGGAATGAGCAGTTCTTC

size: .
J: TRBJ1-4
V: TRBV9
D: .
CDR3: CASSARDPHFNEKLFF
DNA: TGTGCCAGCAGCGCCCGAGACCCACACTTCAATGAAAAACTGTTTTTT

size: few
J: TRBJ1-1
V: TRBV29-1
D: .
CDR3: CSVGRRNTEAFF
DNA: TGCAGCGTTGGACGGCGGAACACTGAAGCTTTCTTT

size: .
J: TRBJ2-7
V: TRBV4-1
D: TRBD1
CDR3: CASSHSGTGNYEQYF
DNA: TGCGCCAGCAGCCATTCAGGGACAGGGAACTACGAGCAGTACTTC

size: .
J: TRBJ2-7
V: TRBV2
D: TRBD1
CDR3: CASKARQGRPYEQYF
DNA: TGTGCCAGCAAGGCCCGACAGGGAAGACCCTACGAGCAGTACTTC

size: few
J: TRBJ1-4
V: TRBV12-3/TRBV12-4
D: .
CDR3: CASSLRQGPQTNEKLFF
DNA: TGTGCCAGCAGTTTACGGCAGGGCCCTCAGACTAATGAAAAACTGTTTTTT

size: few
J: TRBJ1-2
V: TRBV27
D: .
CDR3: CASSLAAGDYGYTF
DNA: TGTGCCAGCAGTTTGGCAGCTGGGGACTATGGCTACACCTTC

size: many
J: TRBJ2-1
V: TRBV5-1
D: .
CDR3: CASRYGLYTYNEQFF
DNA: TGCGCCAGCAGATATGGACTGTATACCTACAATGAGCAGTTCTTC

size: few
J: TRBJ1-4
V: TRBV6-5
D: .
CDR3: CASSLRLANEKLFF
DNA: TGTGCCAGCAGTTTACGGCTGGCTAATGAAAAACTGTTTTTT

size: few
J: TRBJ2-2
V: TRBV28
D: .
CDR3: CASSLTGKERELFF
DNA: TGTGCCAGCAGTTTAACGGGGAAAGAAAGGGAGCTGTTTTTT

size: few
J: TRBJ1-1
V: TRBV19
D: .
CDR3: CASSIPGLTEAFF
DNA: TGTGCCAGTAGTATACCAGGGCTCACTGAAGCTTTCTTT

size: .
J: TRBJ2-1
V: TRBV6-5
D: .
CDR3: CASSSRVEEQFF
DNA: TGTGCCAGCAGTTCCCGGGTAGAGGAGCAGTTCTTC